This TCR beta chain emerged from a study of T cell responses to AZD1222 COVID-19 vaccine. Comment on this clone: The antigen remains unidentified. One junction end does not reproduce the germline sequence, and a read error may be involved.

Measured with immunoSEQ multiplex PCR; TCRdb has only the in-frame clones, and not every one. The sample has about 81,000 clones, roughly 90% seen once; the top ten hold around 8%. The CDR3 loop spans 13 amino acids. Study-wide results and caveats: Most donors were white British and more were female, and clonal diversity was possibly underestimated. Recipients of AZD1222 seropositive at baseline numbered only 5 or 6. Per reports, nearly half of all spike-specific TCRs target regions that are unmutated in variants.

The source material was peripheral blood, sampled 28 days after the second AZD1222 dose. The clonotype comes from an adult who received the AZD1222 COVID-19 vaccine. The V call is TRBV12-3 or TRBV12-4, the J call TRBJ2-5; 7 bases fit TRBD1. The CDR3 DNA reads TGTGCCAGCAGTCAGACAGGGCAAGGGACCCAGTACTTC. It yields the protein CASSQTGQGTQYF.